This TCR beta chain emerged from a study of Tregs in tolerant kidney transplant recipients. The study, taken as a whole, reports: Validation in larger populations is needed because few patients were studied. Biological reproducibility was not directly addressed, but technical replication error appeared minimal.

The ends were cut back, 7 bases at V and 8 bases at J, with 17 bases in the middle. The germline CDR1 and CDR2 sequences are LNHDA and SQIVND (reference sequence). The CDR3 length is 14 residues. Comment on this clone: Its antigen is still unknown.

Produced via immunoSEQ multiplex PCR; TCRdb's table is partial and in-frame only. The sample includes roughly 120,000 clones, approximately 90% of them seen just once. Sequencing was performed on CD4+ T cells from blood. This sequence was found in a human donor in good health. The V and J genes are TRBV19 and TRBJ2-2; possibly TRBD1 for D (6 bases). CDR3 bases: TGTGCCAGTATTCAGGGGAGCCTAGATGGGGAGCTGTTTTTT. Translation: CASIQGSLDGELFF.